This T cell receptor (beta chain) emerged from a study of blood T cell repertoires in COVID-19 (dated by TCRdb to between 2020 and 2021). Background for the entire study: Samples covering the acute and convalescent phases of COVID-19 were provided by collaborators in the United States, Italy and Spain. Nearly every sample came with metadata listing a de-identified subject ID, COVID-19 status, age in years and sex. The repertoires were made available in a free public database intended to serve as a resource for research on the immune response to SARS-CoV-2. Samples were obtained from the ongoing ImmuneRACE study (first 160 participants) and from over 1,000 subjects provided by 6 global collaborators. The dataset comprised deeply sampled blood TCRbeta repertoires from subjects exposed to, actively infected with, or recovered from COVID-19. The material from the prospective study consisted of cDNA or gDNA derived from T cells, B-cell-depleted T cells, or PBMCs. Where available, HLA class I and class II types were obtained from metadata supplied by the sample provider rather than from assay-based typing. The research as a whole found: How much clinical and demographic metadata was included differed by source and by participant, and the metadata was provided uncurated.

Worth noting for this clone: Its antigen specificity is not known. Base-call qualities are not available, and no considerably larger clone is one nucleotide away.

Participants in the prospective study were enrolled through a virtual design, were aged roughly 18 to 100 years, and lived in some 24 United States geographic areas. In the prospective study, participants were assigned to cohorts based on the clinical history participants reported in a screening survey and a study questionnaire. Exposed participants had been in contact, within 2 weeks of entering the study, with a person who had a PCR-confirmed or clinician-diagnosed case of COVID-19. Mobile phlebotomists in the prospective study collected whole blood, serum and a nasopharyngeal or oropharyngeal swab from every participant. Prospective study participants could optionally give additional blood draws and questionnaires over an approximately two-month period. Before DNA extraction, blood samples from the prospective study were shipped at room temperature or frozen. TCRbeta CDR3 regions were amplified from genomic DNA using the immunoSEQ Assay, a bias-controlled multiplex PCR. Concerning the study's data processing: The number of nucleated cells in each sample was estimated from the amplification of reference gene primers within the assay. To quantify the absolute abundance of each unique TCRbeta CDR3 rearrangement, sequence reads were collapsed and filtered. For each sample, productive Simpson clonality was calculated as the square root of Simpson's diversity index over productive rearrangements. TCRdb re-hosts the immuneACCESS table, in-frame sequences only. Its copies lack some clones; in the studies checked, an unresolved V gene accounts for under half of them, and the cause for the rest is not known. V and J calls and clone size are as listed in that table; D and trimming were resolved from the DNA. This sample lists about 270,000 clones; approximately 90% were detected once. The leading ten clones occupy 2.8% of the sample.

Via the germline V gene, CDR1 is MDHEN and CDR2 SYDVKM. V lost 5 bases and J lost 2 bases; the stretch between them is 10 bases long. There are 15 amino acids in the CDR3, from cysteine to phenylalanine inclusive. The CDR3 DNA has 45 bases and is translated from base 1. The sequence is built from TRBV28 and TRBJ1-6; the D gene is unclear. The TCR comes from a man in his forties who had been exposed to COVID-19. Sequencing was carried out using PBMCs or T cells enriched from blood (not recorded which). The CDR3 has the sequence CASSGLQTYNSPLHF. At the DNA level, the sequence is TGTGCCAGCAGTGGACTCCAGACCTATAATTCACCCCTCCACTTT.